Included here is one T cell receptor beta chain sequence, with context. This specimen belongs to a study of blood T cell repertoires in COVID-19. Across the whole study: Both acute and convalescent COVID-19 samples were obtained from the United States, Italy and Spain.

The germline V gene encodes CDR1 LNHNV and CDR2 YYDKDF (reference sequence). The V end lost 1 base, the J end lost 4 bases, and 19 bases lay between the germline ends. The CDR3 has 17 amino acids. Produced via immunoSEQ multiplex PCR; TCRdb's table is partial and in-frame only. Altogether hundreds of thousands of clones are present, more than 75% being singletons, with the ten largest covering 10%. Across 20 to 25 US areas, participants ranged in age from roughly 18 to 95 years. This rearrangement joins TRBV15 to TRBJ1-1; D uncertain. This receptor was taken from a woman between 45 and 65 years old who had recovered from COVID-19. The sample comprised PBMCs or T cells enriched from blood (not recorded which). The CDR3 DNA sequence: TGTGCCACCAGCAGAGGTTTGACTTACTCAGAGGGCACTGAAGCTTTCTTT. It is translated as CATSRGLTYSEGTEAFF.